This TCR beta chain was captured by sequencing in a study of cytomegalovirus exposure and HLA in healthy donors (dated by TCRdb to between 2016 and 2019). A note on the overall study: An earlier analysis of several hundred of the donors reported 250 to 350 Gb of sequence data and roughly 120 million unique TCR beta sequences obtained from roughly 170 million T cells. An early release that covered approximately 600 HLA-typed donors contained around 300 gigabases of sequencing data and approximately 85 million unique TCR sequences. To decide whether each TCR beta V gene segment behaved as functional or pseudogenic, an earlier analysis of some 600 of the donors relied on high-throughput TCR beta sequencing. On average, about 240,000 unique TCR beta nucleotide sequences were sequenced per donor among roughly 430 genotyped donors of the cohort, with 15% to 20% of those sequences being non-productive. A later analysis re-analyzed previously published TCR beta repertoires from hundreds of donors and added high-resolution HLA genotyping to study TCR occurrence patterns. Typing coverage differed by locus: A, B, C, DRB1 and DQB1 were typed in roughly 629-630 donors, DQA1 in about 560, DPA1 in 600 to 610, and DPB1 in 472. Donor age, sex, ethnicity and CMV serostatus were compiled together with the repertoire data. The study profiled the T cell repertoires of some 610 subjects by immunosequencing and related them to cytomegalovirus serostatus. In addition to the first cohort of 500 to 850 subjects, a separate validation cohort of approximately 110 different subjects was used. Roughly five DR-DQ haplotypes were handled as single units for association and clustering because linkage in the cohort was strong. Of the 300 to 450 genotyped donors, about 80% fell in the genetic ancestry cluster associated with self-reported Caucasian donors. The study aimed to test whether cataloging public T cell receptors could reveal signatures of past pathogen exposure. Every repertoire in the discovery cohort had been generated on one and the same sequencing platform. Class I and class II HLA loci were covered by the typing at four-digit resolution. Rather than drawing on any new phenotypic data, the later analysis identified candidate immune exposures from TCR beta sequences and the way those sequences occurred across donors. A later genetic analysis took genome-wide SNP genotypes for about 55% of the roughly 670 donors and used that subset as a discovery cohort. High-throughput TCR immunosequencing, statistical association of individual TCRs with disease status, and machine learning were combined to predict cytomegalovirus infection status.

Findings and caveats that apply to the study as a whole: The earlier analysis of about 600 of the donors excluded 15 to 20 rarely observed V segments, including chromosome 9 orphons, because counts were too low. In the study, roughly 160 TCR beta chains were listed as associated with cytomegalovirus. The cohort was sequenced for TCR beta chains only, and without alpha or paired-chain data the features that could be detected were limited. In vitro tests confirmed that a few of the cytomegalovirus-associated TCR beta chains recognize cytomegalovirus antigens. A cluster of highly shared sequence variants was judged likely to be a technical artifact of the sequencing pipeline. A further reported finding was that TCR beta sequences accurately predicted the HLA-A and HLA-B alleles for most subjects in the first cohort. In a later analysis, most CMV-associated TCR beta chains were found to appear HLA-restricted, with HLA associations seemingly driven largely by CMV exposure. It was suggested by the authors that the approach could potentially be generalized to other disease states and immunological phenotypes. Because some donors lacked HLA typing at each locus, the association tests relied only on the typed subset. Linkage disequilibrium might explain the correlated functional status among segregating V segments, but an unknown experimental factor could not be excluded. A later analysis associated 17,000 or so TCR beta sequences with specific HLA alleles at a false discovery rate of 0.05. In a later analysis, several top co-occurrence clusters were reported to appear linked to parvovirus B19, influenza, CMV and Epstein-Barr virus. Roughly uniform sequencing depth across donors was assumed in presence/absence analyses, although this assumption may not hold. In a later genetic analysis, fewer N-insertions in productive TCRs were reported among donors in an Asian-associated ancestry cluster than the roughly 640-donor mean. According to a later analysis, TCR association rates differed among HLA loci, with DRB1 alleles showing the most associated TCRs and HLA-C alleles showing the fewest. In both the original and validation cohorts, the classifier was reported to diagnose cytomegalovirus status with high specificity and sensitivity. Immune exposure information for the cohort was limited to CMV serostatus. Assigning TCR associations to individual alleles was difficult when HLA alleles, especially DR and DQ, strongly co-occurred. Most TCR sequences were observed very rarely across donors, whereas some public TCRs were present in many individuals. A later genetic analysis associated a missense DCLRE1C variant with V-gene and J-gene trimming of TCR beta chains, and an independent cohort replicated the association. In a later analysis, HLA-associated TCR beta chains were found to be more clonally expanded and to have lower generation probabilities than equally common non-associated chains. An earlier analysis of around 500 of the donors showed that most TCR beta V segments appeared in productive rearrangements either about 87% or about 30% of the time, which broadly matched IMGT annotations.

A word on this clone: Its antigen target is currently unknown. Per-nucleotide qualities are absent, and no much larger clonotype sits a single base away.

Libraries were built with the immunoSEQ multiplex PCR assay. A mixture of 60 forward primers for TCR Vbeta segments and 13 reverse primers for TCR Jbeta segments was used in the multiplex PCR. Amplification of the CDR3 region of rearranged TCR beta genes was performed with a multiplex PCR assay on genomic DNA. The Illumina HiSeq System was used to sequence the amplified TCR beta libraries as 87-base-pair reads. In the paper's pipeline: In a later analysis, about 80 million unique TCR beta chains were counted across the 500 to 700 repertoires, and some 10 million of these chains were shared by at least two donors. A nearest-neighbor algorithm error-corrected the raw reads and collapsed the reads into unique sequences, merging closely related sequences to remove PCR and sequencing errors. To assign V, D and J gene segments, CDR3 sequences were aligned to IMGT reference sequences. Each retained sequence needed at least a six-nucleotide match to both a V gene segment and a J gene segment. Rearrangements were called productive when the CDR3 lacked stop codons and stayed in frame with V and J; all others were non-productive. Following IMGT convention, CDR3 was defined as the stretch from the second conserved V-encoded cysteine up to the conserved J-encoded phenylalanine. In an earlier analysis of around 600 of the donors, sequences lacking an unambiguous match to a single V gene segment were excluded. In an earlier analysis of some 590 of the donors, a V segment was called functional when productive rearrangements were above 56.7%, and segregating when the standard deviation between donors exceeded 5%. A statistical classification framework was built for diagnosing cytomegalovirus status from the catalog of TCR beta chain sequences. In a later analysis, V and J genes were assigned by comparing TCR nucleotide sequences against IMGT/GENE-DB human TR gene sequences. The TCRdist pipeline was used in a later analysis to assign CDR3 sequences and most-parsimonious VDJ recombination scenarios. A later analysis defined each TCR beta chain by its CDR3 amino acid sequence plus V-gene family, and excluded reads lacking a unique V-gene family. In a later analysis, several hundred highly shared, low-generation-probability nucleotide sequences were removed to address suspected cross-contamination and a sequencing artifact. In a later analysis, a clonal expansion index for each public chain was calculated from normalized within-repertoire ranks of inferred template counts. Generation probabilities in a later analysis came from a VDJ recombination model fitted to out-of-frame rearrangements, and those results were checked against IGoR. Hypergeometric tests were used in a later analysis to score TCR-TCR, TCR-HLA and TCR-CMV co-occurrence, with a repertoire-size bias correction applied to the TCR pairs. A later analysis estimated false discovery rates by permuting HLA or CMV assignments 20 times. A later analysis grouped co-occurring TCRs with DBSCAN, adding TCRdist sequence similarity when clustering within HLA-allele-positive subsets. Co-occurrence clustering excluded repertoires with fewer than 30,000 or more than 120,000 public chains, plus five with anomalous nucleotide sharing. TCRdb's version of the immuneACCESS table is confined to in-frame rearrangements and falls short of the full clone set. An unresolved V gene accounts for under half of the shortfall where checked; the remainder is of unknown origin. V and J calls plus clone size are reproduced from that table; the DNA served to infer D and trimming. This sample is represented by about 190,000 clones; 70% to 75% of them were singletons. The top ten clones comprise less than 4% of the sample.

The cohort consisted of 650 to 850 healthy bone marrow donors. At the time of sampling, every cohort member was nominally healthy, though immune exposures that went unrecorded were likely present. The donor was CMV seropositive and belonged to the group of 250 to 350 seropositive cohort members. Each donor provided a peripheral blood sample, and peripheral blood mononuclear cells were used for TCR beta sequencing. The Qiagen DNeasy Blood Extraction Kit was used to extract genomic DNA from the blood cell samples. The sequenced sample was PBMCs. This TCR was recovered from a woman aged 25 to 45 in good health and CMV-seropositive.

This receptor carries the CDR3 CASSSLGQGYEQYF. The DNA sequence follows: TGCGCCAGCAGCTCCCTTGGACAGGGATACGAGCAGTACTTC. Rearrangement joined TRBV5-1 to TRBJ2-5; 8 bases in between match TRBD1. The J call is in doubt because the DNA end fits TRBJ2-7 better. CDR1 and CDR2 are read off the germline V gene as SGHRS and YFSETQ. The CDR3 starts with the cysteine, ends with the phenylalanine, and has 14 residues. Kept here is only the CDR3 DNA, which spans 42 bases and is read in frame from base 1.